Listed below are T cell receptor beta chains from one sample, sequenced in a study of cytomegalovirus exposure and HLA in healthy donors. Profiled with immunoSEQ multiplex PCR; TCRdb holds only in-frame clones, not every one. The data contain 80,000 to 100,000 clones, roughly 87% of them singletons. Source material: PBMCs. The source is a man younger than 35 in good health and CMV-seropositive. Each CDR3 is given with its conserved first and last residue. D genes are given only for firm matches. Not every row has a clone size; where given, it reads once, few, many or a size class.

>TRBV4-2|-|TRBJ2-2|-
TGTGCCAGCAGCCAAGGAGGTTACGGGGAGCTGTTTTTT
CASSQGGYGELFF
>TRBV5-4|-|TRBJ2-3|-
TGTGCCAGCCAGGGCGGGATCCCCACAGATACGCAGTATTTT
CASQGGIPTDTQYF
>TRBV10-2|-|TRBJ2-5|TRBD2
TGCGCCAGCTCCCTAGCGGGGGGTGAGACCCAGTACTTC
CASSLAGGETQYF
>TRBV4-1|-|TRBJ2-7|TRBD1
TGCGCCAGCAGCCAGAGGACCAGGGGGCTGGACTACGAGCAGTACTTC
CASSQRTRGLDYEQYF
>TRBV6-1|once|TRBJ2-1|TRBD2
TGTGCCAGCAGACTAGCGGAAGCCTCCTACAATGAGCAGTTCTTC
CASRLAEASYNEQFF
>TRBV6-5|-|TRBJ2-5|-
TGTGCCAGCAGTTACTGGGGGGGGACAGGCCAAGAGACCCAGTACTTC
CASSYWGGTGQETQYF
>TRBV14|few|TRBJ1-1|-
TGTGCCAGCAGCCAAGTGTGGCAGGAGGGCACTGAAGCTTTCTTT
CASSQVWQEGTEAFF
>TRBV27|-|TRBJ1-5|-
TGTGCCAGCAGTCCCGTGGGGGGGGCGAGGAGCAATCAGCCCCAGCATTTT
CASSPVGGARSNQPQHF
>TRBV19|few|TRBJ2-7|TRBD1
TGTGCCAGTACCCCCGACGGGGACAGTTACTACGAGCAGTACTTC
CASTPDGDSYYEQYF
>TRBV19|-|TRBJ1-6|-
TGTGCCAGTAGTTCCCGGGAGGCCATTACCTCCTATAATTCACCCCTCCACTTT
CASSSREAITSYNSPLHF
>TRBV7-2|-|TRBJ1-1|-
TGTGCCAGCAGCCAGCGCAGGAGGGACACTGAAGCTTTCTTT
CASSQRRRDTEAFF
>TRBV5-1|-|TRBJ1-3|-
TGCGCCAGCAGCCCGGTACAGAGCTCTGGAAACACCATATATTTT
CASSPVQSSGNTIYF
>TRBV5-1|-|TRBJ2-3|TRBD2
TGCGCCAGCAGAGGTAGCGGGATGAGCACAGATACGCAGTATTTT
CASRGSGMSTDTQYF
>TRBV4-2|-|TRBJ2-3|-
TGTGCCAGCAGCCAAGCGGGTACTCAACAACTGACGCAGTATTTT
CASSQAGTQQLTQYF
>TRBV6-6|-|TRBJ1-6|-
TGTGCCAGCCAAAACCGGGGGTTGTCACCCCTCCACTTT
CASQNRGLSPLHF
>TRBV15|-|TRBJ2-2|TRBD1
TGTGCCACCAGCAGTAAACCGGGACAGGCAAACTACACCGGGGAGCTGTTTTTT
CATSSKPGQANYTGELFF
>TRBV10-3|-|TRBJ2-7|TRBD1
TGTGCAACGGGACAGCCCTACGAGCAGTACTTC
CATGQPYEQYF
>TRBV7-2|-|TRBJ2-1|TRBD2
TGTGCCAGCAGCATGACTAGCGGCCCCTACAATGAGCAGTTCTTC
CASSMTSGPYNEQFF
>TRBV7-8|-|TRBJ2-7|-
TGTGCCAGCAGCTTAGGGACTAATTTTTACGAGCAGTACTTC
CASSLGTNFYEQYF
>TRBV7-8|-|TRBJ2-5|TRBD2
TGTGCCAGCAGCCGGACTAGCGGTCTAGGAAAAGAGACCCAGTACTTC
CASSRTSGLGKETQYF
>TRBV28|-|TRBJ2-4|TRBD1
TGTGCCAGCAGTTCCTACGCAGGGCAGGGGGTAACAAACATTCAGTACTTC
CASSSYAGQGVTNIQYF
>TRBV5-4|-|TRBJ1-5|-
TGTGCCAGCAGCCAGGATAGCAATCAGCCCCAGCATTTT
CASSQDSNQPQHF
>TRBV4-3|few|TRBJ2-7|TRBD2
TGCGCCAGCAGCCAAGATGAAACTAGCGGGGCCTACGAGCAGTACTTC
CASSQDETSGAYEQYF
>TRBV28|-|TRBJ2-7|TRBD1
TGTGCCAGCAGGTCGACAGGGTGGTCCTACGAGCAGTACTTC
CASRSTGWSYEQYF
>TRBV9|-|TRBJ2-3|TRBD1
TGTGCCAGCAGCGCACAGGGGGACACAGATACGCAGTATTTT
CASSAQGDTDTQYF
>TRBV10-2|-|TRBJ2-7|-
TGCGCCAGCAGGAGAACGGACGAGCAGTACTTC
CASRRTDEQYF
>TRBV29-1|-|TRBJ2-7|-
TGCAGCGTTGAAGATAGGGGGTCCTACGAGCAGTACTTC
CSVEDRGSYEQYF
>TRBV6-1|-|TRBJ1-6|-
TGTGCCAGCAGTGAAAATCAGGGTTATAATTCACCCCTCCACTTT
CASSENQGYNSPLHF
>TRBV10-1|-|TRBJ2-6|-
TGCGCCAGCAGGATCCCGGACAGCTCTGGGGCCAACGTCCTGACTTTC
CASRIPDSSGANVLTF
>TRBV5-1|once|TRBJ2-1|TRBD2
TGCGCCAGCAGCTTCGGGATGACTAGCGGGAGGAACAACAATGAGCAGTTCTTC
CASSFGMTSGRNNNEQFF
>TRBV2|-|TRBJ1-4|-
TGTGCCAGCAGGGCAGAGGCAACTAATGAAAAACTGTTTTTT
CASRAEATNEKLFF
>TRBV4-2|-|TRBJ1-5|TRBD1
TGTGCCAGCAGCCAAGGAGAAGACAGGGGAATTTTAGCCAATCAGCCCCAGCATTTT
CASSQGEDRGILANQPQHF
>TRBV29-1|-|TRBJ2-3|TRBD1
TGCAGCGTTGAGGGACAGTACACAGATACGCAGTATTTT
CSVEGQYTDTQYF
>TRBV19|-|TRBJ2-7|TRBD1
TGTGCCAGTAGGACGACGGGACAGGGAATGAGGGAGCAGTACTTC
CASRTTGQGMREQYF
>TRBV5-1|-|TRBJ1-6|-
TGCGCCAGCAGAGAGATCAATTCACCCCTCCACTTT
CASREINSPLHF
>TRBV4-3|once|TRBJ2-1|TRBD2
TGCGCCAGCAGCAAAGTCCCTCCGGTCGGGACTAGCGGAGTCATCTACAATGAGCAGTTCTTC
CASSKVPPVGTSGVIYNEQFF
>TRBV10-1|-|TRBJ1-1|-
TGCGCCAGCAGTGAGGCGGGGAACACTGAAGCTTTCTTT
CASSEAGNTEAFF
>TRBV2|-|TRBJ1-2|TRBD1
TGTGCCAGCAGCCCCGGGACAGGGGGCTACACCTTC
CASSPGTGGYTF
>TRBV9|-|TRBJ1-5|-
TGTGCCAGCAGCGTAGCCGGGGGTGGCAATCAGCCCCAGCATTTT
CASSVAGGGNQPQHF
>TRBV28|-|TRBJ1-2|-
TGTGCCAGCAGTTTTTATTTAGGCGGAGGCTACACCTTC
CASSFYLGGGYTF
>TRBV18|few|TRBJ2-7|-
TGTGCCAGCTCATCGGGAACAGGGGAGCAGTACTTC
CASSSGTGEQYF
>TRBV7-8|-|TRBJ2-3|-
TGTGCCAGCAGCTTAGGGACGGGACGGGACTTAGCGCAGTATTTT
CASSLGTGRDLAQYF